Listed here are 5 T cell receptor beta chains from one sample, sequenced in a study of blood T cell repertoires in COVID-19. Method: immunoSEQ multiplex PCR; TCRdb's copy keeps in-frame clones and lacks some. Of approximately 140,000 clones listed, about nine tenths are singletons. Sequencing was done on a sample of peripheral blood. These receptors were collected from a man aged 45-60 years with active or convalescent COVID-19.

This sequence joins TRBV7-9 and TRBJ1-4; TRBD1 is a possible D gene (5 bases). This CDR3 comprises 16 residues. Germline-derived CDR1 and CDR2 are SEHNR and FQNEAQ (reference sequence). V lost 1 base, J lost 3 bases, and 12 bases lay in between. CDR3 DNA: TGTGCCAGCAGCTTAGAAGTCCGGGGGGCTAATGAAAAACTGTTTTTT. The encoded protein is CASSLEVRGANEKLFF.

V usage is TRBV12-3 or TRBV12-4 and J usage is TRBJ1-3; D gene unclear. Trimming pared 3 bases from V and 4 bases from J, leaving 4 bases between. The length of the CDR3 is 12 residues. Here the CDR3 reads CASSFRGNTIYF. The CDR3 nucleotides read TGTGCCAGCAGTTTTCGGGGAAACACCATATATTTT.

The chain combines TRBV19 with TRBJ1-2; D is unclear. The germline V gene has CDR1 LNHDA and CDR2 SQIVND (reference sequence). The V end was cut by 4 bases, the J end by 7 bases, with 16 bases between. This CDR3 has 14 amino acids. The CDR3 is CASSTHSHAGGYTF. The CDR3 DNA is TGTGCCAGTAGTACGCACAGCCACGCAGGTGGCTACACCTTC.

CDR3 sequence (DNA): TGCAGCGCCGGGACAGGTAGCGAATATGGCTACACCTTC. Protein: CSAGTGSEYGYTF. The chain is built from TRBV29-1 and TRBJ1-2; 8 bases match TRBD1. Germline V CDR1 and CDR2: SQVTM, ANQGSEA. The length of the CDR3 is 13 residues. Trimming took 7 bases from V and 5 from J; bases not matched to a gene: 9.

CDR3 sequence: CAWGHRGTQYF. The CDR3 DNA reads as TGTGCCTGGGGACATCGGGGGACCCAGTACTTC. The gene calls are TRBV30 and TRBJ2-5; D may match TRBD1 or TRBD2 (5 bases each). Trimming stripped 5 bases from V and 7 bases from J, with 11 bases between. CDR3 length: 11 residues. Germline lookup yields CDR1 GTSNPN and CDR2 SVGIG (reference sequence).